A single sample is the source of the 7 T cell receptor beta chains below, sequenced in a study of T-cell memory formation after mild COVID-19. TCRdb re-called the 5' RACE reads through MiXCR, storing one row per CDR3 protein. Of some 150,000 distinct CDR3 sequences in the sample, under 7% were seen once. The specimen was PBMCs or a T cell subset sorted from them (not recorded which). These receptors came from an adult woman who had mild COVID-19 (a few samples of this study predate the infection). Cell type and time point are not known.

This clonotype was seen at least ten times. The V and J genes are TRBV30 and TRBJ2-7, with TRBD2 as a possible D gene (6 bases). V lost 5 bases and J 1 base, leaving 15 bases between the germline ends. The CDR3 extends over 14 amino acids. Germline CDR1 reads GTSNPN; CDR2 reads SVGIG (reference sequence). CDR3 in amino acids: CAWSVGGTSYEQYF. The CDR3 region has the DNA TGTGCCTGGTCCGTGGGCGGGACTTCCTACGAGCAGTACTTC.

The chain employs TRBV5-6 and TRBJ2-5, with D perhaps TRBD1 (5 bases). CDR3 length: 16 amino acids. The V end was cut by 0 bases, the J end by 1 base, with 13 bases between. Germline CDR1 is SGHDT and CDR2 is YYEEEE. The CDR3 reads CASSLALTGRQETQYF. DNA for the CDR3: TGTGCCAGCAGCTTGGCCCTCACAGGACGCCAAGAGACCCAGTACTTC.

As concerns this clonotype: The junction differs from germline at one of its ends, possibly a read error. The chain links TRBV7-9 to TRBJ1-1, with unresolved D. The CDR3 totals 10 residues. Germline-derived CDR1 and CDR2 are SEHNR and FQNEAQ (reference sequence). The CDR3 DNA sequence: TGTGCCAGCAGCTTACCAGAAGCTTTATTT. This gives the protein CASSLPEALF. Full variable domain (rest looked up from reference TRBV7-9 and TRBJ1-1): DTGVSQNPRHKITKRGQNVTFRCDPISEHNRLYWYRQTLGQGPEFLTYFQNEAQLEKSRLLSDRFSAERPKGSFSTLEIQRTEQGDSAMYLCASSLPEALFGQGTRLTVV.

This clonotype appeared a few times. The chain employs TRBV3-1 and TRBJ2-1, with 8 positions matching TRBD2. CDR3 length equals 12 residues. V shed 2 bases, J shed 15 bases, and the junction held 6 bases outside the gene matches. Germline-derived CDR1 and CDR2 are LGHDT and YNNKEL (reference sequence). The CDR3 nucleotides are TGTGCCAGCAGCCAACGGGGACTAGTCCCGTTCTTC. Amino acid sequence: CASSQRGLVPFF.

This clonotype has a count of ten or more. This chain uses TRBV6-1 with TRBJ2-7; no clear D. This CDR3 comprises 15 residues. Germline V lookup: CDR1 MNHNS, CDR2 SASEGT. Between the trimmed V and J ends, which lost 1 base and 3 bases, there was a span of 13 bases. CDR3 protein: CASSEEAVYVYEQYF. The DNA of the CDR3 is TGTGCCAGCAGTGAAGAGGCAGTCTATGTCTACGAGCAGTACTTC.

This clonotype occurred a few times. This chain links TRBV9 with TRBJ1-5; 8 bases are a match to TRBD1. Germline lookup yields CDR1 SGDLS and CDR2 YYNGEE. Germline trimming cut 2 bases from V and 4 bases from J; bases unmatched to any gene: 5. CDR3 size: 15 residues. The CDR3: CASSVGTGTNQPQHF. The CDR3 DNA reads TGTGCCAGCAGCGTCGGGACAGGTACTAATCAGCCCCAGCATTTT. The full variable domain, with the rest looked up from reference TRBV9 and TRBJ1-5, is DSGVTQTPKHLITATGQRVTLRCSPRSGDLSVYWYQQSLDQGLQFLIQYYNGEERAKGNILERFSAQQFPDLHSELNLSSLELGDSALYFCASSVGTGTNQPQHFGDGTRLSIL.

In this sample, this clonotype turned up many times. The chain uses TRBV6-4 and TRBJ1-1; D gene unclear. V shed 1 base and J shed 4 bases, with 10 bases lying between them. The germline V gene encodes CDR1 MRHNA and CDR2 SNTAGT. This CDR3 has 14 amino acids. The CDR3 is CASSDFLGSTEAFF. CDR3 bases: TGTGCCAGCAGTGACTTTCTGGGGTCCACTGAAGCTTTCTTT.